This TCR beta chain was identified during a study of T cells in Graves' hyperthyroidism and ophthalmopathy (dated by TCRdb to the late 2010s). With regard to the full study: Peripheral blood was sampled at the time of initial diagnosis, prior to any treatment. TCR V-J signatures able to tell the groups apart were searched for in a discovery cohort of 90 to 100 patients, of whom 40 to 45 had Graves' ophthalmopathy and roughly 57 had stable Graves' hyperthyroidism. Prospective prediction of ophthalmopathy was tested in an independent validation cohort of 18 to 20 hyperthyroidism patients and some 17 patients who later progressed to ophthalmopathy. For training and testing, the 100 or so patients in the discovery cohort were randomly divided in a 7:3 ratio. In addition, the study compared T-cell repertoires in thyroid tissue and in blood from six Graves' hyperthyroidism patients. After blood sampling, hyperthyroidism patients were treated with methimazole at a starting dose of 30 mg daily, and ophthalmopathy patients were treated with high-dose intravenous methylprednisolone. The paper describes TCR Vbeta CDR3 sequencing of 135 peripheral blood samples, made up of some 40 ophthalmopathy patients, approximately 76 hyperthyroidism patients and roughly 17 progressor patients.

Stable Graves' hyperthyroidism was defined as the absence of progression to ophthalmopathy over 18 months of follow-up. Hyperthyroidism patients were newly diagnosed, had a disease duration of under 2 months, and were aged 18 to 65 years. Exclusion was applied to patients with uncontrolled infections, other autoimmune diseases, pregnancy or lactation. Clinical symptoms, serum thyroxine and TRAb, thyroid ultrasound, and orbital computed tomography formed the basis for the diagnoses. Ficoll-Paque density gradient centrifugation was used to isolate PBMCs from around 10 ml of fresh peripheral blood. Trizol reagent was used to extract total RNA, and RNA quality was then checked on an Agilent 2100 Bioanalyzer. Concerning this clonotype itself: Its binding antigen is unknown. No base quality information exists; no much larger clone differs at one position.

The TCR beta CDR3 regions were amplified from the RNA transcripts. A first-round RT-PCR of the TCR CDR3 used the HTBI primer set with the Qiagen OneStep RT-PCR kit. Libraries were constructed in a second round of multiplex PCR, after which size selection and purification were performed. The libraries were sequenced on an Illumina HiSeq2000 using paired-end 100 bp reads. The paper's processing steps were these. SOAPnuke was used to process the raw data, removing reads that contained adapters or uncalled bases, had a mean Phred below 15, or lacked an exact match to the constant primer or identifier. High-quality paired reads were merged using COPE v1.2.5, and each unique nucleotide sequence was defined as a clonotype. MiTCR v1.1 was used to align the clonotypes against IMGT TRBV, TRBD and TRBJ reference segments. Analysis was restricted to V-J combinations with a frequency above 0.0001, which covered 99.2% of repertoires. The TCS score was defined as F50 (clonal expansion) divided by E x V (chaos), with BLOSUM62-based TCRdist calculated between CDR3 peptides within each V-J. Welch's t-statistics and random forest reduced around 510 V-J features to roughly 13, which were used in a naive Bayes classifier (R e1071). TCRdb handled the public reads itself, with Q25 trimming in fastp and clone calling in MiXCR, and kept productive beta chains. Each entry merges the rows of one CDR3 protein and shows their most common DNA and genes. The V and J calls and clone size are TCRdb's, not the authors'. The sample table contains 96,000 or so distinct CDR3 sequences; only one count was recorded for just over 50% of them. The ten largest clonotypes hold 27% of the sample.

The germline ends are 10 bases apart after V is trimmed by 3 bases and J by 2 bases. The CDR3 has 13 amino acids, counting the end cysteine and phenylalanine. Only the CDR3 portion is preserved as DNA: 39 bases, with reading frame beginning at the first base. From a lookup of the germline V gene (reference sequence), CDR1 and CDR2 are DFQATT and SNEGSKA. Results and caveats for the whole study, not just this receptor: In cross-validation, a model built on a 13 V-J signature told ophthalmopathy apart from stable hyperthyroidism with just under 90% sensitivity and roughly 82% specificity, and in testing the same model reached 80%/75%. During validation, the model predicted progression to ophthalmopathy a median of around six months ahead of onset, with approximately 70% sensitivity and 72.22% specificity. No statistical method was used to fix the sample size in advance, and group allocation was not hidden from the investigators. Blood samples also contained most of the expanded thyroid clonotypes (frequency above 0.001), which suggests that blood repertoires may reflect thyroid immune responses.

The source is a woman aged 40 to 55 with Graves' hyperthyroidism. The chain joins TRBV20-1 to TRBJ1-2; the D gene cannot be named for sure. Sample: blood. The DNA reads TGCAGTGCTAGGGACGGTTCCAACTATGGCTACACCTTC. Its translation is CSARDGSNYGYTF.